These 5 T cell receptor beta chains share one sample of origin, sequenced in a study of regulatory T cells in long-lasting Graves disease. Time point defined: newly diagnosed GD, antithyroid drugs for less than 3 months. PBMC-derived RNA was used for the TCR library. TCR beta libraries were built with iRepertoire HTBI primers and Arm-PCR of CDR3 regions. TCRdb independently ran MiXCR on the multiplex PCR reads; one entry per CDR3 protein. Of roughly 500,000 distinct CDR3 sequences listed, roughly 14% are singletons. These data also featured in a second study, about T cells in Graves' hyperthyroidism and ophthalmopathy.

The source material was peripheral blood mononuclear cells (PBMCs), sampled at new diagnosis, from a patient treated with antithyroid drugs. The source is a young man with Graves disease.

The J gene is TRBJ1-1, the V gene TRBV18; 8 nucleotides align to TRBD2. The J call may be faulty, since TRBJ2-1 better matches the DNA end. The CDR3 has 15 amino acids. Germline loops: CDR1 KGHSH, CDR2 LQKENI. CDR3 region: CASSLTSGMNNEQFF. Here the CDR3 DNA reads TGTGCCAGCTCCCTTACTAGCGGAATGAACAATGAGCAGTTCTTC.

This clonotype has a count of ten or more. The chain carries TRBV20-1 and TRBJ1-4; D is perhaps TRBD1 (5 bases). Germline V gives CDR1 DFQATT, CDR2 SNEGSKA (reference sequence). V lost 2 bases to trimming and J lost 4 bases, with 14 bases between them. The CDR3 spans 15 residues. As DNA, the CDR3 is TGCAGTGCTAGACCCCTTTGGGGGAGTAATGAAAAACTGTTTTTT. Amino acids: CSARPLWGSNEKLFF.

This clonotype was detected once. The germline gene is not matched at one end of the junction; a read error may be the cause. Here the CDR3 reads CTSSLATQREGTDTQYF. DNA for the CDR3: TGTACCAGCAGTTTAGCAACCCAGCGGGAGGGCACAGATACTCAGTATTTT. The rearrangement uses TRBV27 and TRBJ2-3, with 10 bases lining up with TRBD2. CDR1 and CDR2 from the germline V gene are MNHEY and SMNVEV (reference sequence). The CDR3 totals 17 residues.

This clonotype was detected ten times or more. This chain connects TRBV5-1 to TRBJ2-1; 8 bases match TRBD1. CDR1 and CDR2 from the germline V gene are SGHRS and YFSETQ. This CDR3 contains 14 residues. Trimming at V came to 0 bases and at J to 8 bases, leaving 4 bases not matched to a gene. In DNA, the CDR3 is TGCGCCAGCAGCTTGGGGCAGACAGGGGATGAGCAGTTCTTC. Protein: CASSLGQTGDEQFF. The full variable domain, rest sourced from reference TRBV5-1 and TRBJ2-1, is KAGVTQTPRYLIKTRGQQVTLSCSPISGHRSVSWYQQTPGQGLQFLFEYFSETQRNKGNFPGRFSGRQFSNSRSEMNVSTLELGDSALYLCASSLGQTGDEQFFGPGTRLTVL.

This clonotype was seen many times. The chain recombines TRBV19 with TRBJ1-5, with D perhaps matching TRBD1 (5 bases). Germline assignment: CDR1 LNHDA and CDR2 SQIVND (reference sequence). The CDR3 loop spans 16 amino acids. Trimming took off 1 base at V and 2 bases at J, with 12 bases between the two ends. In DNA form, the CDR3 reads TGTGCCAGTAGTATAGGTGGAGGGGCCGGCAATCAGCCCCAGCATTTT. The encoded protein is CASSIGGGAGNQPQHF.